This T cell receptor (beta chain) stems from a study of T cells in Graves' hyperthyroidism and ophthalmopathy. At the level of the study: Staff took peripheral blood when the initial diagnosis was made, before any treatment began.

Amplified TCR beta CDR3 regions derived from RNA transcripts. Initially, a first-round RT-PCR of the TCR CDR3 employed the HTBI primer set. TCRdb reprocessed the multiplex PCR reads with MiXCR, giving one entry per CDR3 protein. The profile shows 700,000 or so distinct CDR3 sequences, over 15% of them singletons. Stability of Graves' hyperthyroidism was defined as absent ophthalmopathy progression within 18 months. The study excluded patients with uncontrolled infection, other autoimmune disease, pregnancy or lactation. The diagnostic basis comprised clinical symptoms, serum thyroxine and TRAb, thyroid ultrasound and orbital computed tomography. The CDR3 sequence is 15 residues long. V dropped 6 bases and J dropped 0; count of bases not matched to a gene: 5. Per germline, CDR1 SQVTM and CDR2 ANQGSEA.

This TCR derives from a man aged 18 to 30 with Graves' hyperthyroidism. The specimen sequenced was blood. The chain couples TRBV29-1 to TRBJ2-3; TRBD2 matches at 11 bases. The CDR3 is CSVRTSGSSTDTQYF. The CDR3 nucleotides read TGCAGCGTGAGAACTAGCGGGAGTAGCACAGATACGCAGTATTTT.